This T cell receptor (beta chain) was profiled in a study of T cells in Graves' hyperthyroidism and ophthalmopathy. Study summary: Before any treatment, at initial diagnosis, peripheral blood was collected.

Clinical symptoms, serum thyroxine and TRAb, thyroid ultrasound and orbital computed tomography together formed the diagnostic basis. TCR beta CDR3 region amplification was performed from RNA transcripts. An initial round of RT-PCR targeting the TCR CDR3 relied on the HTBI primer set. TCRdb reprocessed the multiplex PCR reads via MiXCR and lists one record per CDR3 protein. The data contain about 600,000 distinct CDR3 sequences, more than 15% of them singletons. Trimming at V came to 0 bases and at J to 0 bases, leaving 9 bases not matched to a gene. The germline CDR1 and CDR2 sequences are ENHRY and SYGVKD. CDR3 length: 21 residues. Study conclusions and caveats: Model predictions of ophthalmopathy came a median 6.5 months before onset. In blood, most of the thyroid clonotypes expanded above 0.001 were also present.

For this clonotype: The target antigen is unknown. Possible read error: a much larger clone is one base away.

The sequenced sample consisted of blood. This TCR was recovered from a woman in her thirties or forties with Graves' ophthalmopathy. J is TRBJ2-3 and V is TRBV10-3; 16 bases are shared with TRBD2. CDR3 in amino acids: CAISESSGLAGGGLSTDTQYF. The CDR3 coding sequence is TGTGCCATCAGTGAGTCGTCGGGACTAGCGGGAGGGGGCCTAAGCACAGATACGCAGTATTTT.